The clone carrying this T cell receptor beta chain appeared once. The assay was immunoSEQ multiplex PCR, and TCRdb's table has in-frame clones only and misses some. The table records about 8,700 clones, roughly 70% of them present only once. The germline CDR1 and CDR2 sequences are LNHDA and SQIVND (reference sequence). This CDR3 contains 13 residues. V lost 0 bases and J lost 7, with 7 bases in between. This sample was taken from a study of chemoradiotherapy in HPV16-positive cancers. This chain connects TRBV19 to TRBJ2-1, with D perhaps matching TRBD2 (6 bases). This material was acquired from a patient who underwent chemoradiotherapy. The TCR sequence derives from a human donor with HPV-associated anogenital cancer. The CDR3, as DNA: TGTGCCAGTAGTATAGAGGAGGGAAATGAGCAGTTCTTC. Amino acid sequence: CASSIEEGNEQFF.